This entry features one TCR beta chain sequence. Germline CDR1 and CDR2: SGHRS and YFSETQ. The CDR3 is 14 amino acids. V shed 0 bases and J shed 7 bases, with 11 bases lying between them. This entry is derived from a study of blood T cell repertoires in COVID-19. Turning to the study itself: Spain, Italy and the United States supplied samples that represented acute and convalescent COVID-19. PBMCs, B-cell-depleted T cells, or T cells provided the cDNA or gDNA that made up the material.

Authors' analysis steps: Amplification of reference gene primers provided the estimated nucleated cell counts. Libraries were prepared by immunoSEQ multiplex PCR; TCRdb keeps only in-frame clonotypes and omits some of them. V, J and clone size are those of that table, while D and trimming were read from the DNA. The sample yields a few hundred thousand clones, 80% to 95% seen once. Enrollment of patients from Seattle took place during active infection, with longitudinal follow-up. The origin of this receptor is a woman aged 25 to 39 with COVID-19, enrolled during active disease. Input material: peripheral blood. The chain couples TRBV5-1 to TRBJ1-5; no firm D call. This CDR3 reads CASSLGREGQPQHF. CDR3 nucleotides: TGCGCCAGCAGCTTGGGGAGGGAGGGCCAGCCCCAGCATTTT.